This TCR beta chain was captured in a study of OX40 agonist ivuxolimab in advanced cancers. Concerning the study at large: Ivuxolimab was a fully human IgG2 agonistic monoclonal antibody targeting the costimulatory receptor OX40 (CD134). In the dose-escalation cohort, 70% to 85% of patients were male, and the mean age was approximately 60 years, with a range of 23 to 79. Patients were allowed to have had prior anti-PD-1, anti-PD-L1 or anti-CTLA-4 therapy, and approximately 40% of the dose-escalation patients had previously received checkpoint inhibitors. Intravenous ivuxolimab was administered to patients every 2 weeks at six dose levels: 0.01, 0.1, 0.3, 1.5, 3 and 10 mg/kg. The point of sequencing TCRbeta in the periphery was to test whether ivuxolimab changed TCR sequence diversity and drove clonal T-cell expansion. Partial responses occurred in three dose-escalation patients, of whom one had hepatocellular carcinoma and two had cutaneous melanoma. Of the roughly 51 dose-escalation patients, hepatocellular carcinoma was present in around 20, melanoma in some 15, renal cell carcinoma in 9 and head and neck cancer in 9. The monotherapy dose-escalation portion (N of about 49 patients) of the phase I ivuxolimab trial is reported in the paper. The full study reports these points: The antigen specificity of the peripheral T cells that underwent clonal expansion was not determined. After ivuxolimab, CD8+ T cells had more expanded clones than CD4+ T cells on average. At doses of 0.1 to 3.0 mg/kg, clonal expansion of both CD4+ and CD8+ T cells in blood was seen between baseline and week 6. In the 0.1-3.0 mg/kg groups, partial responders had among the lowest normalized peripheral clonal expansion, particularly in CD8+ T cells. Low levels of normalized T-cell clonal expansion were also shown by some nonresponding patients.

Patients with a history of autoimmune disease or receiving systemic immunosuppression were excluded from the trial. Peripheral blood for TCR sequencing was collected from all dose cohorts at baseline, on cycle 4 day 1, and on cycle 7 day 1. The samples were taken from a phase I, first-in-human, multicenter, open-label dose-escalation trial of ivuxolimab. Adults with locally advanced or metastatic head and neck squamous cell, hepatocellular, melanoma or renal cell carcinoma were enrolled in the trial. Before TCR sequencing, CD4+ T cells and CD8+ T cells were sorted from peripheral blood as separate populations. To note about this clone: Its antigen remains unidentified. No qualities accompany the bases; no much larger clone lies one base away.

Genomic DNA was isolated from the sorted cells so that the TCRbeta CDR3 region could be sequenced. TCRbeta CDR3 regions were sequenced using the immunoSEQ Assay. TCRdb retrieved this table from immuneACCESS and kept in-frame rearrangements only. Not all clones are present; in checked studies, unresolved V genes account for under half, and no reason is known for the remainder. Counted in this sample were around 90,000 clones; roughly 91% of them appeared once. About 0.3% of the sample goes to the ten largest clones. There are 16 amino acids in the CDR3, from cysteine to phenylalanine inclusive. The retained sequence is limited to the CDR3, 48 bases, with the frame set at the first base. Relative to germline, V is 4 bases shorter and J is 2 bases shorter, with 17 bases between their ends. From a lookup of the germline V gene, CDR1 and CDR2 are MNHNS and SASEGT.

The sequencing used CD4+ or CD8+ T cells sorted from blood, collected in a trial of the OX40 agonist ivuxolimab. This TCR was recovered from an adult with an advanced solid tumor such as melanoma, head and neck, liver or kidney cancer. The sequence is built from TRBV6-1 and TRBJ1-2, and perhaps TRBD1 as D gene, on 5 matching bases. This receptor has the CDR3 CASSVGSGAGNYGYTF. The sequenced DNA: TGTGCCAGCAGTGTAGGCTCCGGGGCGGGGAACTATGGCTACACCTTC.